This is a list of T cell receptor beta chains from one sample in a study of blood T cell repertoires in COVID-19. Clones were sequenced by immunoSEQ multiplex PCR, and TCRdb holds only the in-frame ones, with some missing. The sample holds 120,000 or so clones, under 90% seen once. Sequencing was carried out using peripheral blood. The origin of the receptors is a woman in her 70s with acute or convalescent COVID-19. Both conserved end residues are part of each CDR3. The D gene is left open where the match is weak. Where a row states a size, it is once, few, many or the class of an expanded clone; other rows omit it.

abundance | j_gene | d_gene | v_gene | CDR3aa | CDR3nt
- | TRBJ1-2 | - | TRBV29-1 | CSVEAWGDGYTF | TGCAGCGTTGAAGCGTGGGGAGATGGCTACACCTTC
- | TRBJ2-2 | - | TRBV27 | CASSLTPPGRIGELFF | TGTGCCAGCAGTTTGACCCCACCAGGGAGGATCGGGGAGCTGTTTTTT
- | TRBJ1-3 | - | TRBV3-1/TRBV3-2 | CASSQSGNTIYF | TGTGCCAGCAGCCAATCGGGAAACACCATATATTTT
- | TRBJ1-1 | TRBD1 | TRBV5-1 | CASSFTGEKTEAFF | TGCGCCAGCAGCTTTACAGGGGAGAAGACTGAAGCTTTCTTT
- | TRBJ1-6 | TRBD1 | TRBV7-2 | CASSLRGTGVSPLHF | TGTGCCAGCAGCTTAAGGGGGACAGGGGTTTCACCCCTCCACTTT
many | TRBJ1-2 | TRBD1 | TRBV6-2/TRBV6-3 | CASSYPRQGSYGYTF | TGTGCCAGCAGTTACCCACGACAGGGGAGCTATGGCTACACCTTC
- | TRBJ1-6 | - | TRBV27 | CASRRPGSPYNSPLHF | TGTGCCAGCAGGCGACCAGGGTCTCCATATAATTCACCCCTCCACTTT
- | TRBJ2-2 | TRBD2 | TRBV14 | CASSQVAGGIGELFF | TGTGCCAGCAGCCAAGTGGCGGGGGGCATCGGGGAGCTGTTTTTT
- | TRBJ2-1 | TRBD2 | TRBV7-2 | CASSLARLANNEQFF | TGTGCCAGCAGCTTAGCCCGACTAGCAAACAATGAGCAGTTCTTC
- | TRBJ1-2 | TRBD1 | TRBV7-6 | CASSPGQGANYGYTF | TGTGCCAGCAGCCCCGGACAGGGGGCTAACTATGGCTACACCTTC
- | TRBJ2-2 | - | TRBV18 | CASSPSRVETGELFF | TGTGCCAGCTCACCAAGCAGGGTGGAGACCGGGGAGCTGTTTTTT